Listed here are 29 T cell receptor beta chains from one sample, sequenced in a study of early T cells in non-severe SARS-CoV-2 infection. Using its own MiXCR run on the 5' RACE reads, TCRdb lists one record per CDR3 protein. The sample includes tens of thousands of distinct CDR3 sequences, over 10% of them seen just once. Sequenced material: whole blood. The source of these receptors is an adult who was a healthcare worker with PCR-confirmed SARS-CoV-2 infection or an uninfected control (not recorded which).

This clonotype was counted ten times or more. The V call is TRBV9, the J call TRBJ2-2; D unclear. Trimming left V 0 bases short and J 3 bases short, with 6 bases between. CDR3 size: 14 residues. The germline gives CDR1 SGDLS, CDR2 YYNGEE. CDR3 sequence: CASSVGFDTGELFF. The CDR3 coding sequence is TGTGCCAGCAGCGTAGGGTTTGACACCGGGGAGCTGTTTTTT.

The chain carries TRBV29-1 and TRBJ2-3, with a tentative D call TRBD2 (5 bases). There are 13 residues in the CDR3. Trimming took off 0 bases at V and 3 bases at J, with 7 bases between the two ends. CDR1 and CDR2 from the germline V gene are SQVTM and ANQGSEA. Here the CDR3 reads CSVEDPGTDTQYF. CDR3 DNA: TGCAGCGTTGAAGATCCGGGAACAGATACGCAGTATTTT.

The rearrangement uses TRBV12-3 or TRBV12-4 and TRBJ1-5; 9 bases fit TRBD1. CDR3 length: 15 amino acids. V lost 4 bases to trimming and J lost 6 bases; unmatched junction nucleotides: 7. CDR3 residues: CASSSGQGYGQPQHF. DNA of the CDR3: TGTGCCAGCAGTTCGGGACAGGGTTACGGTCAGCCCCAGCATTTT.

In its sample, this clonotype was seen a few times. V gene TRBV7-9 combines with J gene TRBJ2-3; D possibly uses TRBD1 or TRBD2 (5 bases each). Per germline, CDR1 SEHNR and CDR2 FQNEAQ (reference sequence). V gave up 0 bases and J gave up 2 bases, with 9 bases separating them. The CDR3 totals 15 residues. CDR3 DNA: TGTGCCAGCAGCTTAGCCAGAGGGACCACAGATACGCAGTATTTT. As protein: CASSLARGTTDTQYF.

This clonotype was seen at least ten times. The CDR3 spells CSADPGTVNTEAFF. Written as DNA, the CDR3 is TGCAGCGCTGATCCCGGGACAGTTAACACTGAAGCTTTCTTT. The V call is TRBV29-1, the J call TRBJ1-1, with 7 bases lining up with TRBD1. The CDR3 consists of 14 residues. J lost 2 bases, V lost 7 bases, and 10 bases had no gene match. In germline, CDR1 is SQVTM, CDR2 ANQGSEA. The whole variable domain, remainder taken from reference TRBV29-1 and TRBJ1-1, is SAVISQKPSRDICQRGTSLTIQCQVDSQVTMMFWYRQQPGQSLTLIATANQGSEATYESGFVIDKFPISRPNLTFSTLTVSNMSPEDSSIYLCSADPGTVNTEAFFGQGTRLTVV.

This clonotype has only a few counts. The chain uses TRBV20-1 and TRBJ2-5; 7 bases line up with TRBD2. The CDR3 totals 13 residues. CDR1 and CDR2 (germline): DFQATT, SNEGSKA (reference sequence). Trimming removed 5 bases from V and 4 bases from J; junction bases left unmatched: 7. The CDR3 loop is CSALPWGGETQYF. DNA of the CDR3: TGCAGTGCTCTCCCCTGGGGGGGAGAGACCCAGTACTTC.

This clonotype was observed a handful of times. The V and J genes are TRBV3-1 and TRBJ1-4; D unresolved. The V and J ends lost 5 bases and 3 bases respectively, with 10 bases between them. The CDR3 is 14 residues long. From germline, CDR1 is LGHDT and CDR2 YNNKEL (reference sequence). The CDR3 DNA follows: TGTGCCAGCAGCTCGGCCGGATCTAATGAAAAACTGTTTTTT. Encoded protein: CASSSAGSNEKLFF.

This chain uses TRBV6-2 or TRBV6-3 with TRBJ2-3, with 12 bases fitting TRBD2. The V and J ends lost 0 bases and 5 bases, in that order; junction bases with no gene match: 6. The CDR3 spans 17 residues. The V gene's germline CDR1 is MNHEY and CDR2 SVGEGT. This CDR3 reads CASSYSASGGAEDTQYF. CDR3 coding DNA: TGTGCCAGCAGTTACTCGGCTAGCGGGGGGGCGGAAGATACGCAGTATTTT.

This clonotype was seen many times. The junction does not match germline at one end; this may be a read error. This chain's CDR3 is CASRLDAASYEQYF. CDR3 in DNA: TGCGCCAGCAGGTTGGACGCGGCGAGCTACGAGCAGTACTTC. The gene calls are TRBV5-1 and TRBJ2-7, with D unresolved. Looked up from germline, CDR1 is SGHRS and CDR2 is YFSETQ. The CDR3 extends over 14 amino acids.

This clonotype was observed at least ten times. The genes are TRBV10-1 and TRBJ2-3; D might be TRBD1 (5 bases). Germline lookup yields CDR1 WNHNN and CDR2 SYGVQD (reference sequence). V was shortened by 1 base and J by 1 base, with 12 bases between the two germline ends. The CDR3 is made up of 16 amino acids. CDR3 sequence: CASSELSQGRTDTQYF. The CDR3 nucleotides are TGCGCCAGCAGTGAGTTAAGCCAGGGCCGCACAGATACGCAGTATTTT.

The V call is TRBV4-2, the J call TRBJ2-1; D unclear. The CDR3 consists of 13 residues. Germline V lookup: CDR1 LGHNA, CDR2 YNFKEQ. Trimming pared 0 bases from V and 11 bases from J, leaving 11 bases between. The CDR3 loop is CASSQDGVVKQFF. DNA of the CDR3: TGTGCCAGCAGCCAAGATGGGGTAGTAAAGCAGTTCTTC.

This clonotype appeared a few times. The chain combines TRBV2 with TRBJ1-1; D ambiguous. The germline gives CDR1 SNHLY, CDR2 FYNNEI. CDR3 length: 12 amino acids. With 4 bases removed from V and 3 bases from J, the gap between germline ends came to 6 bases. The CDR3 reads CASSGDHTEAFF. CDR3 coding DNA: TGTGCCAGCAGTGGAGATCACACTGAAGCTTTCTTT.

There are a few counts of this clonotype. This chain connects TRBV27 to TRBJ2-7, with D perhaps being TRBD1 or TRBD2 (6 bases each). Germline assignment: CDR1 MNHEY and CDR2 SMNVEV (reference sequence). V shed 5 bases and J shed 0 bases, with 17 bases lying between them. This CDR3 spans 16 amino acids. The CDR3 DNA sequence: TGTGCCAGCAGTAATATAGGGGGGCAGGGCTCCTACGAGCAGTACTTC. Residues: CASSNIGGQGSYEQYF.

The chain combines TRBV20-1 with TRBJ2-3; D may match TRBD1 or TRBD2 (5 bases each). Trimming removed 2 bases at V and 4 bases at J, with 13 bases between. CDR1 is DFQATT, CDR2 SNEGSKA, per germline (reference sequence). The length of the CDR3 is 14 residues. This chain's CDR3 is CSARFPQGADTQYF. Written as DNA, the CDR3 is TGCAGTGCTAGATTCCCCCAGGGAGCAGATACGCAGTATTTT.

In this sample, this clonotype turned up many times. V is TRBV7-2 and J is TRBJ2-1, with 8 bases lining up with TRBD1. CDR3 length: 14 residues. V was pared by 1 base and J by 7 bases, with 3 bases of the junction left unmatched. CDR1 is SGHTA and CDR2 is FQGNSA in the germline V gene. As DNA, the CDR3 is TGTGCCAGCAGCTTAGGACAGGGGAGTAATGAGCAGTTCTTC. Encoded protein: CASSLGQGSNEQFF.

This clonotype was seen only a few times. The rearrangement links TRBV7-9 to TRBJ2-3; 10 positions match TRBD2. Germline CDR1 is SEHNR and CDR2 is FQNEAQ (reference sequence). The CDR3 sequence is 15 residues long. V was pared by 4 bases and J by 3 bases, with 4 bases of the junction left unmatched. This CDR3 is CASSSSGGGTDTQYF. In DNA, the CDR3 is TGTGCCAGCAGCTCCAGCGGGGGGGGTACAGATACGCAGTATTTT.

J is TRBJ1-1 and V is TRBV9, with D perhaps TRBD1 (6 bases). Germline V gene lookup returns CDR1 SGDLS and CDR2 YYNGEE. The CDR3 covers 13 residues. The V end lost 1 base, the J end lost 7 bases, and 11 bases lay between the germline ends. CDR3 protein: CASSVLTDSEAFF. The CDR3 DNA reads as TGTGCCAGCAGCGTATTGACGGACAGTGAAGCTTTCTTT.

V gene TRBV13 combines with J gene TRBJ2-6; D unresolved. V dropped 5 bases and J dropped 0 bases, with 11 bases sitting between them. The CDR3 runs 16 residues. From germline, CDR1 is PRHDT and CDR2 FYEKMQ (reference sequence). The CDR3 reads CASSHRAFSGANVLTF. The CDR3 DNA is TGTGCCAGCAGCCATAGGGCATTCTCTGGGGCCAACGTCCTGACTTTC.

This clonotype occurred a few times. The chain has TRBV7-9 and TRBJ2-1; the D gene is possibly TRBD1 (8 bases). The V gene lost 5 bases and the J gene lost 8 bases, with 19 bases spanning the gap. Germline lookup yields CDR1 SEHNR and CDR2 FQNEAQ (reference sequence). The CDR3 has 15 amino acids. The CDR3 loop reads CASSGRGQVTDEQFF. The CDR3 coding sequence is TGTGCCAGCAGCGGGAGGGGACAGGTGACTGATGAGCAGTTCTTC.

This clonotype was found a few times. The rearrangement links TRBV7-9 to TRBJ2-2; D ambiguous. V lost 6 bases and J 2 bases, leaving 16 bases between the germline ends. The germline V gene encodes CDR1 SEHNR and CDR2 FQNEAQ (reference sequence). This CDR3 is 16 amino acids long. The CDR3 reads CASRGYAAANTGELFF. In nucleotides, the CDR3 is TGTGCCAGCAGGGGATACGCGGCAGCCAACACCGGGGAGCTGTTTTTT. The full variable domain, completed using reference TRBV7-9 and TRBJ2-2, is DTGVSQNPRHKITKRGQNVTFRCDPISEHNRLYWYRQTLGQGPEFLTYFQNEAQLEKSRLLSDRFSAERPKGSFSTLEIQRTEQGDSAMYLCASRGYAAANTGELFFGEGSRLTVL.

The chain uses TRBV7-9 and TRBJ2-2; the D is unclear. The CDR3 sequence is 14 residues long. The V gene's germline CDR1 is SEHNR and CDR2 FQNEAQ (reference sequence). Deletions cut 7 bases from V and 2 bases from J, with 11 bases between. CDR3 nucleotide sequence: TGTGCCAGCATTCTCGGCGGAAACACCGGGGAGCTGTTTTTT. The encoded protein is CASILGGNTGELFF.

This clonotype has at least ten counts. This chain uses TRBV5-1 with TRBJ1-5; D may be TRBD1 (5 bases). Germline CDR1 SGHRS, CDR2 YFSETQ. The V end lost 0 bases, the J end lost 5 bases, and 12 bases lay between the germline ends. The CDR3 is made up of 15 amino acids. For the CDR3, the DNA is TGCGCCAGCAGCTTGGCGGGGGGAGAGGATCAGCCCCAGCATTTT. Protein sequence: CASSLAGGEDQPQHF.

This chain connects TRBV13 to TRBJ2-1; D unclear. The V and J ends lost 5 bases and 3 bases respectively, with 11 bases between them. CDR1 and CDR2 (germline): PRHDT, FYEKMQ (reference sequence). The CDR3 spans 14 residues. The CDR3 loop is CASSRWTVYNEQFF. In DNA form, the CDR3 reads TGTGCCAGCAGCCGTTGGACGGTCTACAATGAGCAGTTCTTC.

This rearrangement joins TRBV3-1 to TRBJ1-2; no clear D gene. The germline CDR1 and CDR2 sequences are LGHDT and YNNKEL (reference sequence). The CDR3 loop spans 12 amino acids. Trimming cost V 0 bases and J 8 bases, with 7 bases left between them. The CDR3 reads CASSQDLRGYTF. DNA of the CDR3: TGTGCCAGCAGCCAAGACCTGAGGGGCTACACCTTC.

This clonotype has more than one count but fewer than ten. The chain links TRBV6-5 to TRBJ2-1; 10 nucleotides match TRBD2. This CDR3 region has 16 residues. Germline CDR1 is MNHEY and CDR2 is SVGAGI. J lost 7 bases, V lost 5 bases, and 11 bases had no gene match. CDR3 bases: TGTGCCAGCAGTCAGCCCCTAGCGGGGGCTATGAATGAGCAGTTCTTC. Protein sequence: CASSQPLAGAMNEQFF.

The V gene is TRBV6-5, the J gene TRBJ1-1; 8 positions agree with TRBD1. The CDR3 is 15 amino acids. J was trimmed by 4 bases and V by 0 bases; bases with no gene match: 4. Germline V gene sequence: CDR1 MNHEY, CDR2 SVGAGI. CDR3 region: CASSYSNRGTTEAFF. CDR3 nucleotides: TGTGCCAGCAGTTACTCGAACAGGGGGACCACTGAAGCTTTCTTT.

This clonotype has a count of ten or more. V is TRBV24-1 and J is TRBJ1-6; D not resolved. Germline CDR1 is KGHDR and CDR2 is SFDVKD. V lost 11 bases and J lost 1, with 17 bases in between. The length of the CDR3 is 16 residues. The CDR3 DNA is TGTGCCATCGCCCTAGGGCCGGGATCCTATAATTCACCCCTCCACTTT. Amino acid sequence: CAIALGPGSYNSPLHF.

This clonotype appeared many times. This chain connects TRBV20-1 to TRBJ2-3; unclear D gene. Trimming removed 0 bases from V and 4 bases from J, with 5 bases in between. The germline CDR1 and CDR2 sequences are DFQATT and SNEGSKA (reference sequence). The CDR3 contains 12 residues. The CDR3 DNA reads as TGCAGTGCTAGAGATTTCGCAGATACGCAGTATTTT. Its protein product is CSARDFADTQYF.

The V and J genes are TRBV15 and TRBJ2-2; no reliable D call. The CDR3 runs to 14 residues. Trimming cost V 0 bases and J 5 bases, with 7 bases left between them. The germline V gene encodes CDR1 LNHNV and CDR2 YYDKDF (reference sequence). CDR3 bases: TGTGCCACCAGCAGAGATTTGGTGACCGGGGAGCTGTTTTTT. The encoded protein is CATSRDLVTGELFF.